This T cell receptor beta chain stems from a study of blood T cell repertoires in COVID-19. The CDR3 runs to 14 residues. The junction had 8 bases not matched to a gene; V was cut back by 7 bases and J by 3 bases. Germline V lookup: CDR1 MNHEY, CDR2 SVGAGI. In the original processing: Amplification of reference gene primers was used by the study to estimate nucleated cell counts. Clones were sequenced by immunoSEQ multiplex PCR, and TCRdb holds only the in-frame ones, with some missing. That table supplies the V and J calls and clone size; D and trimming were determined from the DNA. The sample lists roughly 70,000 clones, roughly four fifths occurring once.

This chain uses TRBV6-5 with TRBJ1-2, with 7 bases identical to TRBD1. The clonotype was recovered from a human donor in a cohort sampled during active COVID-19. Sequenced sample: peripheral blood. DNA for the CDR3: TGTGCCAGCAACCAGGACAGGAGCCACTATGGCTACACCTTC. This translates into CASNQDRSHYGYTF.